This TCR beta chain was identified during a study of shared clonotypes between healthy human individuals. Study-wide results and limits: The authors sampled blood alone, and tissue repertoires likely differ. Generation probability values for non-shared clonotypes were lower than those for clonotypes shared by all four donors.

From CD4+ cells came CD45RA+ naive and CD45RA-negative memory subsets. Points on this clone: Its antigen is unknown. This CDR3 is also generated by other DNA sequences in the sample.

When replicate PCRs were run on sorted subsets, they used 200 to 250 ng DNA, about 30,000 T cell genomes. Here immunoSEQ multiplex PCR was the method, and the copy in TCRdb shows in-frame clones only, minus some. The data contain over a million clones, approximately 98.5% of them singletons. The CDR3 totals 11 residues. Germline V CDR1 and CDR2: MDHEN, SYDVKM. The V gene lost 1 base and the J gene lost 7 bases, with 5 bases spanning the gap. The sample taken for sequencing was naive CD4+ T cells sorted from blood. Subset meaning: CD45RA+ positively selected. The clonotype was recovered from a man aged 30-40 years in good health. The chain joins TRBV28 to TRBJ2-7; the D is unclear. CDR3 DNA: TGTGCCAGCAGTTTATCGAGGGAGCAGTACTTC. Amino acids: CASSLSREQYF. Complete variable domain (other parts from reference TRBV28 and TRBJ2-7): DVKVTQSSRYLVKRTGEKVFLECVQDMDHENMFWYRQDPGLGLRLIYFSYDVKMKEKGDIPEGYSVSREKKERFSLILESASTNQTSMYLCASSLSREQYFGPGTRLTVT.